This T cell receptor beta chain comes out of a study of cytomegalovirus exposure and HLA in healthy donors. The V and J ends lost 1 base and 8 bases respectively, with 18 bases between them. The CDR3 totals 15 residues. CDR1 and CDR2 (germline): SGHDT, YYEEEE. 13 Jbeta primers and 60 Vbeta primers were used for the PCR. TCRdb's copy holds only in-frame clones and misses some; the assay was immunoSEQ multiplex PCR. Of 150,000 to 200,000 clones detected, roughly 80% appear once; the ten largest clones hold 3.5% to 5%. The V gene is TRBV5-6, the J gene TRBJ1-2; D perhaps matches TRBD1 (6 bases). The origin of this receptor is a man aged 35 to 55 in good health and CMV-seronegative. The sample was PBMCs. The CDR3 DNA follows: TGTGCCAGCAGCTTGCTGGCAGGGGTATCAGGAGGCTACACCTTC. It codes for CASSLLAGVSGGYTF.